What follows describes a single T cell receptor (beta chain). No antigen is known for it. The use of a sample-barcoded 5' primer and a J-beta primer mix characterized a second PCR of 7 to 11 cycles. TCRdb re-analysed the 5' RACE reads in MiXCR, keeping a single row per CDR3 protein. This repertoire shows some 1.4 million distinct CDR3 sequences, roughly 40% found once; its top ten account for less than 8%. V was clipped by 3 bases and J by 7 bases; unmatched bases: 13. CDR3 size: 16 residues. This specimen comes from a study of blood T cells in healthy people across ages. Looking at the study overall: Capture via template switching afforded approximately one barcoded beta molecule per two T cells. Findings and limits, study-wide: Roughly linearly, TCR beta diversity per million T cells fell as age increased.

This TCR was sampled from a woman between 18 and 29 years old in good health. The chain couples TRBV12-3 or TRBV12-4 to TRBJ1-2; TRBD1 matches at 8 bases. The specimen was blood. The CDR3 DNA follows: TGTGCCAGCAGTTTGAGTTGGCAGGGGGCTGGTCGTGGCTACACCTTC. Amino acid sequence: CASSLSWQGAGRGYTF.